This entry lists 31 T cell receptor beta chains sequenced from one sample in a study of blood T cell repertoires in COVID-19. TCRdb's copy holds only in-frame clones and misses some; the assay was immunoSEQ multiplex PCR. This table has about 190,000 clones, 65% to 85% appearing once. Sample: PBMCs or T cells enriched from blood (not recorded which). The receptor set was obtained from a woman in her 30s who had been exposed to COVID-19.

The V call is TRBV7-8, the J call TRBJ2-5; 9 bases agree with TRBD2. CDR3 length equals 14 residues. The ends lost 0 bases at V and 5 bases at J; junction bases unmatched: 1. Germline V gives CDR1 SGHVS, CDR2 FQNEAQ. DNA for the CDR3: TGTGCCAGCAGCTTAGCAGGACTAGCGGAGACCCAGTACTTC. Translating gives CASSLAGLAETQYF.

This clone was counted a single time. The rearrangement joins TRBV12-5 to TRBJ1-6; unclear D gene. V lost 0 bases and J lost 9, with 9 bases in between. The germline V gene encodes CDR1 LGHNT and CDR2 FRNRAP. This CDR3 region has 14 residues. Here the CDR3 reads CASGLVLSSSPLHF. CDR3 in DNA: TGTGCTAGTGGTTTGGTACTATCCAGTTCACCCCTCCACTTT.

The chain joins TRBV5-1 to TRBJ1-1; 10 bases align to TRBD1. Unmatched junction bases numbered 5, after V lost 2 bases and J lost 4 bases. The germline V gene encodes CDR1 SGHRS and CDR2 YFSETQ. The CDR3 contains 15 residues. CDR3 coding DNA: TGCGCCAGCAGCTTCCGGACAGGGGGGAGCACTGAAGCTTTCTTT. Translation: CASSFRTGGSTEAFF. The variable domain in full, with the rest retrieved from reference TRBV5-1 and TRBJ1-1, is KAGVTQTPRYLIKTRGQQVTLSCSPISGHRSVSWYQQTPGQGLQFLFEYFSETQRNKGNFPGRFSGRQFSNSRSEMNVSTLELGDSALYLCASSFRTGGSTEAFFGQGTRLTVV.

The chain combines TRBV19 with TRBJ2-7; D is undetermined. V dropped 3 bases and J dropped 1 base, with 7 bases sitting between them. This CDR3 comprises 13 residues. Germline V gives CDR1 LNHDA, CDR2 SQIVND (reference sequence). The CDR3 nucleotides read TGTGCCAGTAGTATTCCCGGGTCCTACGAGCAGTACTTC. This gives the protein CASSIPGSYEQYF.

This chain links TRBV3-1 (or the pseudogene TRBV3-2) with TRBJ2-7; a weak D match, TRBD1 (5 bases). The CDR3 totals 15 residues. The germline CDR1 and CDR2 sequences are LGHDT and YNNKEL (reference sequence). V was pared by 1 base and J by 1 base, with 11 bases between. CDR3 region: CASSQVQGSSYEQYF. The CDR3 DNA sequence: TGTGCCAGCAGCCAAGTTCAGGGTTCTTCCTACGAGCAGTACTTC.

The chain couples TRBV7-8 to TRBJ1-2; D may be TRBD1 (5 bases). Trimming took off 3 bases at V and 1 base at J, with 12 bases between the two ends. This CDR3 comprises 15 residues. Germline V gene data show CDR1 as SGHVS and CDR2 as FQNEAQ. The CDR3 loop reads CASSLTAHLNYGYTF. The CDR3 DNA sequence: TGTGCCAGCAGCTTGACAGCGCATCTTAACTATGGCTACACCTTC.

This clone was counted once. At the DNA level, this CDR3 is encoded by other sequences in the same sample as well. V usage is TRBV12-3 or TRBV12-4 and J usage is TRBJ2-3; D gene unclear. Trimming removed 3 bases from V and 3 bases from J, with 4 bases in between. CDR3 length: 12 residues. Here the CDR3 DNA reads TGTGCCAGCAGTTTCCGGACAGATACGCAGTATTTT. It is translated as CASSFRTDTQYF.

Comment on this clone: This likely came from a read error, as a far larger clone is one base away. The genes are TRBV4-2 and TRBJ2-1, with 8 bases identical to TRBD2. This CDR3 comprises 15 residues. The V gene end was trimmed by 7 bases and the J gene end by 5 bases; junction bases not matched to a gene: 10. Germline V gene sequence: CDR1 LGHNA, CDR2 YNFKEQ. This CDR3 reads CASTPDGGGNNEQFF. The CDR3 nucleotides read TGTGCCAGCACCCCCGACGGGGGGGGGAACAATGAGCAGTTCTTC.

The gene calls are TRBV30 and TRBJ1-2; TRBD1 aligns across 9 bases. CDR3 length: 14 residues. The V segment lost 8 bases and the J segment 8 bases; nucleotides outside the gene matches: 15. The germline V gene has CDR1 GTSNPN and CDR2 SVGIG (reference sequence). The CDR3 sequence is CARPTGQGSGGYTF. CDR3 nucleotides: TGTGCCCGACCCACCGGACAGGGGAGCGGGGGCTACACCTTC.

The chain carries TRBV29-1 and TRBJ1-1, with D perhaps matching TRBD1 (5 bases). V was cut by 3 bases and J by 0 bases, with 11 bases left in between. Germline CDR1 and CDR2: SQVTM and ANQGSEA. This CDR3 spans 14 amino acids. CDR3 sequence (DNA): TGCAGCGTTGATTGGGGAGGGGTGAACACTGAAGCTTTCTTT. It is translated as CSVDWGGVNTEAFF. The complete variable domain, with remaining parts taken from reference TRBV29-1 and TRBJ1-1, reads SAVISQKPSRDICQRGTSLTIQCQVDSQVTMMFWYRQQPGQSLTLIATANQGSEATYESGFVIDKFPISRPNLTFSTLTVSNMSPEDSSIYLCSVDWGGVNTEAFFGQGTRLTVV.

Concerning this clone itself: This clone may be a read error of a much larger clone one base away. This chain connects TRBV2 to TRBJ1-1; tentative D call: TRBD1 (5 bases). The CDR3 is 13 amino acids. V was trimmed by 4 bases and J by 0 bases, leaving 6 bases between them. Germline CDR1 reads SNHLY; CDR2 reads FYNNEI. Written as DNA, the CDR3 is TGTGCCAGCAGTGGGGGCATGAACACTGAAGCTTTCTTT. It encodes CASSGGMNTEAFF.

As DNA, the CDR3 is TGTGCCAGCAGCTTACAACTGGGGAGGGGGGGAGTGAACACTGAAGCTTTCTTT. This sequence encodes CASSLQLGRGGVNTEAFF. The chain uses TRBV7-2 and TRBJ1-1, with TRBD1 as a possible D gene (6 bases). CDR1 SGHTA and CDR2 FQGNSA come from the germline V gene. The V gene lost 2 bases and the J gene lost 0 bases, with 19 bases spanning the gap. The CDR3 loop spans 18 amino acids.

The chain is built from TRBV5-6 and TRBJ2-1; TRBD1 matches at 9 bases. The CDR3 extends over 17 amino acids. Germline V gene sequence: CDR1 SGHDT, CDR2 YYEEEE. The ends lost 3 bases at V and 2 bases at J; junction bases unmatched: 9. For the CDR3, the DNA is TGTGCCAGCAGCTGGATTATCGGGACAGGGACCTACAATGAGCAGTTCTTC. Translating it yields CASSWIIGTGTYNEQFF.

A single count supports this clone. The chain carries TRBV30 and TRBJ1-6, with 11 bases that match TRBD1. J gave up 9 bases and V 5 bases, and 6 bases lay outside the gene matches. CDR3 size: 14 residues. The germline gives CDR1 GTSNPN, CDR2 SVGIG (reference sequence). CDR3 sequence reads: CAWGQGAQGSPLHF. The CDR3 DNA reads TGTGCCTGGGGACAGGGGGCCCAGGGTTCACCCCTCCACTTT.

The chain employs TRBV5-1 and TRBJ1-6; 7 positions match TRBD1. Germline values: CDR1 SGHRS, CDR2 YFSETQ. There are 19 residues in the CDR3. The V and J ends lost 0 bases and 0 bases, in that order; junction bases with no gene match: 9. The CDR3 loop reads CASSLVQGVTSSYNSPLHF. CDR3 nucleotides: TGCGCCAGCAGCTTGGTCCAGGGGGTTACGAGCTCCTATAATTCACCCCTCCACTTT. The entire variable domain, with the rest obtained from reference TRBV5-1 and TRBJ1-6, is as follows: KAGVTQTPRYLIKTRGQQVTLSCSPISGHRSVSWYQQTPGQGLQFLFEYFSETQRNKGNFPGRFSGRQFSNSRSEMNVSTLELGDSALYLCASSLVQGVTSSYNSPLHFGNGTRLTVT.

The V call is TRBV19, the J call TRBJ1-1, with 7 bases matching TRBD1. In germline, CDR1 is LNHDA, CDR2 SQIVND (reference sequence). CDR3 size: 13 residues. J was trimmed by 5 bases and V by 5 bases; bases with no gene match: 5. The CDR3 DNA is TGTGCCAGTAGTGGCAGGGGGTTAACTGAAGCTTTCTTT. This translates into CASSGRGLTEAFF.

This chain uses TRBV29-1 with TRBJ1-1, with 7 bases aligning to TRBD1. After removal of 6 bases from V and 3 bases from J, the junction contained 1 base not matched to a gene. The CDR3 spans 11 residues. Germline values: CDR1 SQVTM, CDR2 ANQGSEA. For the CDR3, the DNA is TGCAGCGTAGGGACAGACACTGAAGCTTTCTTT. This translates into CSVGTDTEAFF.

The chain is built from TRBV30 and TRBJ1-1; 7 bases are shared with TRBD1. The J segment lost 4 bases and the V segment lost 5 bases, leaving 4 bases of the junction unmatched. Germline V gene lookup returns CDR1 GTSNPN and CDR2 SVGIG (reference sequence). The CDR3 length is 12 residues. The CDR3 DNA sequence: TGTGCCTGGGACAGGGTGGTCACTGAAGCTTTCTTT. It codes for CAWDRVVTEAFF.

The rearrangement links TRBV18 to TRBJ2-3, with D tentatively TRBD2 (6 bases). The CDR3 has 15 amino acids. CDR1 KGHSH and CDR2 LQKENI come from the germline V gene. Trimming removed 2 bases from V and 2 bases from J, with 11 bases in between. The CDR3 bases are TGTGCCAGCTCACCATTGGAGGGATCCACAGATACGCAGTATTTT. Translated: CASSPLEGSTDTQYF.

V is TRBV6-2 or TRBV6-3 and J is TRBJ2-5; weak D call: TRBD2 (6 bases). V gave up 0 bases and J gave up 1 base, with 18 bases separating them. CDR3 length: 18 residues. CDR1 is MNHEY and CDR2 is SVGEGT in the germline V gene. In nucleotides, the CDR3 is TGTGCCAGCAGTTACTCGATGGAGCAGCCAGCGGGCCAAGAGACCCAGTACTTC. Translating gives CASSYSMEQPAGQETQYF.

The V and J genes are TRBV30 and TRBJ1-2, with D unclear. The length of the CDR3 is 14 residues. The germline V gene has CDR1 GTSNPN and CDR2 SVGIG (reference sequence). Trimming pared 4 bases from V and 6 bases from J, leaving 18 bases between. The CDR3 nucleotides read TGTGCCTGGAATCTAGGTGCCTTACCAGATGGCTACACCTTC. This codes for CAWNLGALPDGYTF.

The chain recombines TRBV6-5 with TRBJ2-7, with D perhaps matching TRBD2 (6 bases). Germline CDR1 reads MNHEY; CDR2 reads SVGAGI. The length of the CDR3 is 14 residues. Trimming shortened V by 4 bases and J by 2 bases, and 12 bases separated the two germline ends. This chain's CDR3 is CASSSGTAAYEQYF. In DNA, the CDR3 is TGTGCCAGCAGTTCGGGGACTGCCGCCTACGAGCAGTACTTC.

The CDR3 region is CASSSTRQGTYEQYF. In DNA, the CDR3 is TGTGCCAGCAGCTCAACAAGACAGGGAACCTACGAGCAGTACTTC. The rearrangement uses TRBV7-9 and TRBJ2-7, with TRBD1 matching over 7 bases. Trimming removed 4 bases from V and 2 bases from J; junction bases left unmatched: 8. CDR1 is SEHNR and CDR2 is FQNEAQ in the germline V gene (reference sequence). The CDR3 runs 15 residues.

This chain uses TRBV3-1 (or the pseudogene TRBV3-2) with TRBJ1-4; 7 positions match TRBD1. The ends lost 3 bases at V and 7 bases at J; junction bases unmatched: 8. Germline V gene lookup returns CDR1 LGHDT and CDR2 YNNKEL (reference sequence). The CDR3 sequence is 15 residues long. CDR3 in amino acids: CASSQYRGRGEKLFF. In DNA form, the CDR3 reads TGTGCCAGCAGCCAGTACAGGGGTCGAGGTGAAAAACTGTTTTTT.

This clone was observed a few times. The chain employs TRBV7-9 and TRBJ2-6; a possible D gene is TRBD1 (6 bases). This CDR3 spans 15 amino acids. Trimming cost V 4 bases and J 4 bases, with 11 bases left between them. Germline values: CDR1 SEHNR, CDR2 FQNEAQ (reference sequence). The CDR3 sequence is CASSSGDPGANVLTF. For the CDR3, the DNA is TGTGCCAGCAGCTCAGGGGATCCCGGGGCCAACGTCCTGACTTTC.

This chain uses TRBV2 with TRBJ2-7; 8 bases line up with TRBD1. The CDR3 runs 14 residues. J gave up 5 bases and V 9 bases, and 12 bases lay outside the gene matches. Germline V lookup: CDR1 SNHLY, CDR2 FYNNEI. Here the CDR3 reads CASQGQVQVNEQYF. CDR3 DNA sequence: TGTGCCAGTCAGGGACAGGTTCAAGTGAACGAGCAGTACTTC. The whole variable domain, filled in from reference TRBV2 and TRBJ2-7, reads EPEVTQTPSHQVTQMGQEVILRCVPISNHLYFYWYRQILGQKVEFLVSFYNNEISEKSEIFDDQFSVERPDGSNFTLKIRSTKLEDSAMYFCASQGQVQVNEQYFGPGTRLTVT.

The chain combines TRBV9 with TRBJ1-1; D not certain. The CDR3 consists of 16 residues. Germline-derived CDR1 and CDR2 are SGDLS and YYNGEE. V lost 0 bases, J lost 0 bases, and 12 bases lay in between. The CDR3 reads CASSVGPGTLNTEAFF. CDR3 DNA sequence: TGTGCCAGCAGCGTAGGACCGGGAACTTTGAACACTGAAGCTTTCTTT.

The chain joins TRBV29-1 to TRBJ2-1, with 8 bases that match TRBD2. CDR1 is SQVTM, CDR2 ANQGSEA, per germline. V lost 6 bases to trimming and J lost 6 bases; unmatched junction nucleotides: 16. The CDR3 runs 16 residues. CDR3 sequence: CSVETPGLERVNEQFF. The CDR3 DNA follows: TGCAGCGTGGAAACGCCGGGACTAGAGCGGGTCAATGAGCAGTTCTTC.

The rearrangement links TRBV11-2 to TRBJ2-2; D is undetermined. Germline values: CDR1 SGHAT, CDR2 FQNNGV. With 4 bases removed from V and 5 bases from J, the gap between germline ends came to 8 bases. CDR3 length: 13 residues. CDR3 sequence (DNA): TGTGCCAGCAGCTCGTTACGGACCGGGGAGCTGTTTTTT. Translation: CASSSLRTGELFF. The full variable domain, completed using reference TRBV11-2 and TRBJ2-2, is EAGVAQSPRYKIIEKRQSVAFWCNPISGHATLYWYQQILGQGPKLLIQFQNNGVVDDSQLPKDRFSAERLKGVDSTLKIQPAKLEDSAVYLCASSSLRTGELFFGEGSRLTVL.

The chain links TRBV18 to TRBJ1-6; TRBD1 is a possible D gene (5 bases). The CDR3 spans 16 residues. The germline V and J ends were trimmed by 6 bases and 4 bases, with 16 bases remaining between them. CDR1 is KGHSH, CDR2 LQKENI, per germline. The chain's CDR3 is CASSLHGRGYNSPLHF. CDR3 coding DNA: TGTGCCAGCTCCTTGCACGGAAGGGGATATAATTCACCCCTCCACTTT.

The V gene is TRBV9, the J gene TRBJ2-3, with D possibly being TRBD1 (5 bases). Trimming took off 2 bases at V and 0 bases at J, with 13 bases between the two ends. The CDR3 runs to 16 residues. The germline V gene encodes CDR1 SGDLS and CDR2 YYNGEE. This CDR3 is CASSVPTERSTDTQYF. The CDR3 bases are TGTGCCAGCAGCGTTCCGACAGAGAGGAGCACAGATACGCAGTATTTT.